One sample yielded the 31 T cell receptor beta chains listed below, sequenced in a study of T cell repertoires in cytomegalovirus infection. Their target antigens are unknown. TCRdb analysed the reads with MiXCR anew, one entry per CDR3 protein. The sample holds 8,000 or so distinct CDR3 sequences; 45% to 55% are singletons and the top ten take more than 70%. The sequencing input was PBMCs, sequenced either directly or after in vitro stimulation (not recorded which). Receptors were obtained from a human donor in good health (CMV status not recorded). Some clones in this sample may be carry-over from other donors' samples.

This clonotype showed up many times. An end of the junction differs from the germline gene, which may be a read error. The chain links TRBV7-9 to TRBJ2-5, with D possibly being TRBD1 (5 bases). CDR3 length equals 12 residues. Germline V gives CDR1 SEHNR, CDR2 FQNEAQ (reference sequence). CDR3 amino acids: CASSLAGWPPHF. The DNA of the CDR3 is TGTGCCAGCAGCTTGGCAGGGTGGCCACCTCACTTC. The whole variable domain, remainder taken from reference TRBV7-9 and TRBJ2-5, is DTGVSQNPRHKITKRGQNVTFRCDPISEHNRLYWYRQTLGQGPEFLTYFQNEAQLEKSRLLSDRFSAERPKGSFSTLEIQRTEQGDSAMYLCASSLAGWPPHFGPGTRLLVL.

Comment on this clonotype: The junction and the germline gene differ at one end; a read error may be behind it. The CDR3 nucleotides read TGTGCCAGCAGCCTCAGGGTGTCCAAAAATGGCACTGAAGCTTTCTTC. Translation gives CASSLRVSKNGTEAFF. The V and J genes are TRBV12-3 or TRBV12-4 and TRBJ1-1, with a weak D call TRBD1 (5 bases). This CDR3 region has 16 residues.

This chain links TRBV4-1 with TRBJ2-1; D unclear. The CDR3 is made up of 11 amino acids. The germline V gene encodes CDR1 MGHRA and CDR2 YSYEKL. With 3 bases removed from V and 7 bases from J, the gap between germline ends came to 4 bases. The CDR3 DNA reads TGCGCCAGCAGCCACGGTAATGAGCAGTTCTTC. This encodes CASSHGNEQFF.

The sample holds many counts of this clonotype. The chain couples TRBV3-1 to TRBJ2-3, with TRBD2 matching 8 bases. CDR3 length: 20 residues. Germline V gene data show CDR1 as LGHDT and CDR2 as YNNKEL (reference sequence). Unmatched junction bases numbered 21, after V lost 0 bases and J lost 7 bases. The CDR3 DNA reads TGTGCCAGCAGCCAAGAGGTCCAGCGGGAGATCCCCAGGTCACGGAATACGCAGTATTTT. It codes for CASSQEVQREIPRSRNTQYF.

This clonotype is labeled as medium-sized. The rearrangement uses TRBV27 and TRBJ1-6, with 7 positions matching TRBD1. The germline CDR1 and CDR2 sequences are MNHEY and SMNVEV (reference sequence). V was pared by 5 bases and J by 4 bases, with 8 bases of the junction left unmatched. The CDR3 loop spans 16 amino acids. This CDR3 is CASSPPGQSYNSPLHF. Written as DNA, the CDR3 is TGTGCCAGCAGTCCTCCGGGACAGTCGTATAATTCACCCCTCCACTTT.

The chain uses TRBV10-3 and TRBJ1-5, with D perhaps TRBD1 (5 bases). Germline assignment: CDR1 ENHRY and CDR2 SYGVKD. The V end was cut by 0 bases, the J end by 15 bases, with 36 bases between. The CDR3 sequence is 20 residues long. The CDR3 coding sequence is TGTGCCATCAGTGAGTCGGAACAGGTGAGTGACGAGACTCGCAATCAGCCCACGCATTTT. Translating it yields CAISESEQVSDETRNQPTHF.

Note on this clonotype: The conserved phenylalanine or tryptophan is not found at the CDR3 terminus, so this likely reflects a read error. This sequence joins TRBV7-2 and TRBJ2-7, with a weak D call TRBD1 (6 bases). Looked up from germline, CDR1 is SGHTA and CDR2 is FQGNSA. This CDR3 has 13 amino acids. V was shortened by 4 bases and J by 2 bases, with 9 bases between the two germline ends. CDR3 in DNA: TGTGCCAGCAGCTGGACAGACACCTACGAGCAGTACTTA. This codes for CASSWTDTYEQYL.

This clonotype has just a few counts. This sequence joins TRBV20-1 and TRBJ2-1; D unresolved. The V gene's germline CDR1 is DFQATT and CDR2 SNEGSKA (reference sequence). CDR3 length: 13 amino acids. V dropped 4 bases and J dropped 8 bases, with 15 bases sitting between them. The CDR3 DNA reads TGCAGTGCTACCAAAGGTTATAGGGATGAGCAGTTCTTC. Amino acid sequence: CSATKGYRDEQFF.

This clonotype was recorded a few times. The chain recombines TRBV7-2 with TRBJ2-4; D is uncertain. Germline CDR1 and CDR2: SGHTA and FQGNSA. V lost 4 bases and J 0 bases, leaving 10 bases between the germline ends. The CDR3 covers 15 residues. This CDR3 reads CASSYPWLAKNIQYF. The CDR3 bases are TGTGCCAGCAGCTACCCTTGGCTAGCCAAAAACATTCAGTACTTC. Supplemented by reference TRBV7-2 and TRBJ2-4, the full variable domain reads GAGVSQSPSNKVTEKGKDVELRCDPISGHTALYWYRQSLGQGLEFLIYFQGNSAPDKSGLPSDRFSAERTGGSVSTLTIQRTQQEDSAVYLCASSYPWLAKNIQYFGAGTRLSVL.

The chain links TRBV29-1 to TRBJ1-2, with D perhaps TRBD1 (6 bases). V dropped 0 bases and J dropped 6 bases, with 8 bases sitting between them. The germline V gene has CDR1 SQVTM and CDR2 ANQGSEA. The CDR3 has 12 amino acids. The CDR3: CSVEEAGDGYTF. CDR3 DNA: TGCAGCGTTGAAGAGGCAGGGGATGGCTACACCTTC.

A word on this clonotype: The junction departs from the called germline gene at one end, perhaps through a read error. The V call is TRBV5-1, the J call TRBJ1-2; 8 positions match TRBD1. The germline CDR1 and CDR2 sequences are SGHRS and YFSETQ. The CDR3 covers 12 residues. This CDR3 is CASRLDRAGYTF. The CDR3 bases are TGCGCCAGCAGGTTGGACAGGGCTGGCTACACCTTC. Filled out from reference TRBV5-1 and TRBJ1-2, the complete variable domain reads KAGVTQTPRYLIKTRGQQVTLSCSPISGHRSVSWYQQTPGQGLQFLFEYFSETQRNKGNFPGRFSGRQFSNSRSEMNVSTLELGDSALYLCASRLDRAGYTFGSGTRLTVV.

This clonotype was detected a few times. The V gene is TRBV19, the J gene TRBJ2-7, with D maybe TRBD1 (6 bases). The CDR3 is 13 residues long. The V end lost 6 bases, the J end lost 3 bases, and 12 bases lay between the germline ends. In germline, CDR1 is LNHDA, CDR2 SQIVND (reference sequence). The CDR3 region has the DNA TGTGCCAGTAGCCCGGGACACTTCTACGAGCAGTACTTC. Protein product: CASSPGHFYEQYF.

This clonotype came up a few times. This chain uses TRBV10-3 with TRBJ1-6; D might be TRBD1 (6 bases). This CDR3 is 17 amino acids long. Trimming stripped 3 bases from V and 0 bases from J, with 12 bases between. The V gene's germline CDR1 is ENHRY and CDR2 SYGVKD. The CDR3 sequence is CAISDRQESSYNSPLHF. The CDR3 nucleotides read TGTGCCATCAGTGATCGACAGGAAAGCTCCTATAATTCACCCCTCCACTTT.

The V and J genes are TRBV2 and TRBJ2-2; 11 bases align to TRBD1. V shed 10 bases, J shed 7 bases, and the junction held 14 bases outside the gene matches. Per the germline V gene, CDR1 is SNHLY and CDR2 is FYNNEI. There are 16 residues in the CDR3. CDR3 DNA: TGTGCCATCAGGATCGGGACAGGGGGAAGAGGCGGGGAGCTGTTTTTT. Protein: CAIRIGTGGRGGELFF.

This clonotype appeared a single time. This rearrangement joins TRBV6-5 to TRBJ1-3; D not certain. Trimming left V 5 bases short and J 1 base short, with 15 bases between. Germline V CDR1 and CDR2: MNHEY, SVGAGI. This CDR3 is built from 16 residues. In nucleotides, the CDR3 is TGTGCCAGCAGTGCGCGGGCAGCGGTGTCTGGAAACACCATATATTTT. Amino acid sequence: CASSARAAVSGNTIYF.

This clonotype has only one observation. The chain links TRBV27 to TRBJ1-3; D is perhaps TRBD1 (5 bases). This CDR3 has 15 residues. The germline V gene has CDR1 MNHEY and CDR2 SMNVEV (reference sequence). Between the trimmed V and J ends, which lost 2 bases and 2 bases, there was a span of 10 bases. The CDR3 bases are TGTGCCAGCAGTTTACAAGGGGACCCTGGAAACACCATATATTTT. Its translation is CASSLQGDPGNTIYF.

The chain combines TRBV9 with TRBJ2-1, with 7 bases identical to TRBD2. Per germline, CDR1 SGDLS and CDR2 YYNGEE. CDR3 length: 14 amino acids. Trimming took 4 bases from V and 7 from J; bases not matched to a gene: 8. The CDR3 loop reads CASSPPGGGNEQFF. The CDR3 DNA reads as TGTGCCAGCAGCCCACCGGGGGGAGGGAATGAGCAGTTCTTC.

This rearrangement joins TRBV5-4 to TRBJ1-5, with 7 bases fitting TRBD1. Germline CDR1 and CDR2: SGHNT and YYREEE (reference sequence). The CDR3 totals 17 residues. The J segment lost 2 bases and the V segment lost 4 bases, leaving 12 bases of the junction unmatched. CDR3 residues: CASSRCRDREGNQPQHF. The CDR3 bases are TGTGCCAGCAGCCGCTGCCGGGACAGAGAGGGCAATCAGCCCCAGCATTTT.

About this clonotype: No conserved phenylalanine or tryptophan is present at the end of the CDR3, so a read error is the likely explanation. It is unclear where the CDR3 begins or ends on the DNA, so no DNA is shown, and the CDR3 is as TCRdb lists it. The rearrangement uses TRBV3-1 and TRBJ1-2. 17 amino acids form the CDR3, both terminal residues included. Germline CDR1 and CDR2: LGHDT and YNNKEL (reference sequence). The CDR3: CASSPRQTARGGYGYAL.

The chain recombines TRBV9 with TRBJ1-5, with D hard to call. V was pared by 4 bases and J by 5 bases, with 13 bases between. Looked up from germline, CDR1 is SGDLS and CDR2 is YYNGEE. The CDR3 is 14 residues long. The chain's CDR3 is CASSPRTEDQPQHF. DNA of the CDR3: TGTGCCAGCAGCCCCCGGACGGAAGATCAGCCCCAGCATTTT.

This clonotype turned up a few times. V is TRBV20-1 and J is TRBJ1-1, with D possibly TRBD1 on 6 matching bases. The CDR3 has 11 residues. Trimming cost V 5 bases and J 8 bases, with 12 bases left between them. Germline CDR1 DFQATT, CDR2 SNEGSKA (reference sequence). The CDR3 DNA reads TGCAGTGCTGAGTTAGGGACAGAAGCTTTCTTT. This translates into CSAELGTEAFF.

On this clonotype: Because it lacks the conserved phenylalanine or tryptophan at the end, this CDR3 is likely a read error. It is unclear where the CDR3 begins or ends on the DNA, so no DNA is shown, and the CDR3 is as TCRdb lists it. The CDR3 sequence is CASSLCTTAGNEQLL. The V and J genes are TRBV5-1 and TRBJ2-1; TRBD2, the table's D call, lacks a check against the DNA. Ends included, the CDR3 has 15 residues. Germline V gene data show CDR1 as SGHRS and CDR2 as YFSETQ.

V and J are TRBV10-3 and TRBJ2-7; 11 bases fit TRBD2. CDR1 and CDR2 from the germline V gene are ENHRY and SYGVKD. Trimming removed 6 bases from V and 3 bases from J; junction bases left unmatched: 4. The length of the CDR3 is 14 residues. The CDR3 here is CAIRPGLADYEQYF. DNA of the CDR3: TGTGCCATCAGACCGGGACTAGCGGACTACGAGCAGTACTTC.

The CDR3 region has the DNA TGTGCCAGCAGCTTAGTATCCCGGGGGGGCGAGACCCAGTACTTC. Translation gives CASSLVSRGGETQYF. This rearrangement joins TRBV7-2 to TRBJ2-5; 8 positions agree with TRBD2. This CDR3 has 15 residues. Per germline, CDR1 SGHTA and CDR2 FQGNSA. Trimming took 1 base from V and 5 from J; bases not matched to a gene: 6.

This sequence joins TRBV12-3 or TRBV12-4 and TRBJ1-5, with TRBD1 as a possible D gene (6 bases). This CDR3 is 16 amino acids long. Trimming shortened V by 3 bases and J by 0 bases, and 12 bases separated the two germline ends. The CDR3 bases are TGTGCCAGCAGTTTCGGGGGGGGCCTTAGCAATCAGCCCCAGCATTTT. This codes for CASSFGGGLSNQPQHF.

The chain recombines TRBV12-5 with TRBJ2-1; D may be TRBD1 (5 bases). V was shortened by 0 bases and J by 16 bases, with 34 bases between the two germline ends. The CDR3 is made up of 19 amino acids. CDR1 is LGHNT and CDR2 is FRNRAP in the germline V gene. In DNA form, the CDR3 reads TGTGCTAGTGGTTTGGTATCGGTAATAGGGGCCGTCCCCTCCAATGAGCTTTTCTTC. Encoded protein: CASGLVSVIGAVPSNELFF.

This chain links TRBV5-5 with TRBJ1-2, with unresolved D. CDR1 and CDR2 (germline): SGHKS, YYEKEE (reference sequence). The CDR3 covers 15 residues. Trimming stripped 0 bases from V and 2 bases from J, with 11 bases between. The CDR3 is CASSLEPGRNYGYTF. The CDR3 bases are TGTGCCAGCAGCTTGGAGCCGGGAAGAAACTATGGCTACACCTTC.

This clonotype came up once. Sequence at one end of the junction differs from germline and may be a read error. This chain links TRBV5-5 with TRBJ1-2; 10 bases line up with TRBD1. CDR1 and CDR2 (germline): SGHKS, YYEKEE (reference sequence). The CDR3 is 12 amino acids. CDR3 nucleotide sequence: TGTGACAGCACCTGGACAGGGGGTGGCTACCCCTTC. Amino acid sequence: CDSTWTGGGYPF.

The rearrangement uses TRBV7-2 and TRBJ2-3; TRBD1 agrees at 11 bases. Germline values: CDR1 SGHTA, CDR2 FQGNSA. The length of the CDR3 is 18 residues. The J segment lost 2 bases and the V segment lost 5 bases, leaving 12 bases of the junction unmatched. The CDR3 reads CASSRLGRTGGPTDTQYF. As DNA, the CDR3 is TGTGCCAGCAGCCGACTAGGAAGGACAGGGGGCCCCACAGATACGCAGTATTTT.

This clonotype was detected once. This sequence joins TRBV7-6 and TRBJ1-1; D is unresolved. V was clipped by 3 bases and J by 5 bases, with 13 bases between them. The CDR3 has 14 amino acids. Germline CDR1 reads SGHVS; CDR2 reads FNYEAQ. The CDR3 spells CASSLQNTDTEAFF. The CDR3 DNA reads TGTGCCAGCAGCTTGCAGAATACCGATACTGAAGCTTTCTTT.

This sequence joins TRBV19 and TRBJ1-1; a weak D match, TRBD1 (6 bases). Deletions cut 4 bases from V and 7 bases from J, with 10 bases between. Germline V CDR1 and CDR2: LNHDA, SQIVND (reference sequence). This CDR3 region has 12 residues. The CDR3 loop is CASSKQGNEAFF. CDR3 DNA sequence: TGTGCCAGTAGTAAACAGGGTAATGAAGCTTTCTTT. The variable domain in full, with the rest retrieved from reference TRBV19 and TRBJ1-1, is DGGITQSPKYLFRKEGQNVTLSCEQNLNHDAMYWYRQDPGQGLRLIYYSQIVNDFQKGDIAEGYSVSREKKESFPLTVTSAQKNPTAFYLCASSKQGNEAFFGQGTRLTVV.